This TCR beta chain appears in the sequencing data of a study of blood T cell repertoires in COVID-19 (TCRdb year 2020). For context, the study as a whole: Samples from collaborators originated in the United States, Italy and Spain and spanned both the acute and convalescent phases of COVID-19. Where available, HLA class I and class II types were obtained from metadata supplied by the sample provider rather than from assay-based typing. The prospective study material was composed of cDNA or gDNA derived from T cells, B-cell-depleted T cells, or PBMCs. Samples came from the ongoing ImmuneRACE study (first 160 participants) plus 1,254 subjects from 6 global collaborators. The repertoires were made available in a free public database intended to serve as a resource for research on the immune response to SARS-CoV-2. Deeply sampled blood TCRbeta repertoires from subjects exposed to, actively infected with, or recovered from COVID-19 were included in the dataset. A de-identified subject ID, COVID-19 status, age in years and sex were almost always included in the sample metadata.

A remark on this clone: This receptor's antigen is unknown. Per-nucleotide qualities are absent, and no much larger clonotype sits a single base away.

Trimming takes 1 base off V and 1 base off J; junction bases not matched to a gene: 5. From the germline V gene (reference sequence), CDR1 is LGHDT and CDR2 is YNNKEL. From its cysteine to its phenylalanine, the CDR3 spans 16 amino acids. The sequence is cut down to CDR3 DNA, 48 bases in frame from base 1. Participants in the prospective study were enrolled through a virtual design, were aged 18 to 89 years, and lived in roughly 24 United States geographic areas. Cohort assignment in the prospective study relied on participant-reported clinical history from a screening survey and a study questionnaire. Mobile phlebotomists in the prospective study collected whole blood, serum and a nasopharyngeal or oropharyngeal swab from every participant. Over a roughly 2-month period, participants in the prospective study had the option of providing additional blood draws and questionnaires. Blood samples from the prospective study were shipped frozen or at room temperature prior to DNA extraction.

TCRbeta CDR3 regions were amplified from genomic DNA by means of the immunoSEQ Assay, a bias-controlled multiplex PCR. Processing in the source paper ran as follows. The number of nucleated cells in each sample was estimated from the amplification of reference gene primers within the assay. To quantify the absolute abundance of each unique TCRbeta CDR3 rearrangement, sequence reads were collapsed and filtered. For each sample, productive Simpson clonality was calculated by taking the square root of Simpson's diversity index across productive rearrangements. Sourced from immuneACCESS, this table was stored by TCRdb with only in-frame sequences that have V and J called. A share of the clones is absent; for the studies checked, an unresolved V gene accounts for under half, and the remainder has no known explanation. V, J and clone size reflect that table, while D and trimming were determined from the DNA. Here the sample has under 300,000 clones; roughly nine tenths occur a single time. The ten largest clones capture more than 1% of the sample.

What the research found in general, with its limitations: The quantity of clinical and demographic metadata differed by source and by participant and was supplied without curation.

This sequence was found in a human donor in a cohort exposed to, infected with or recovered from COVID-19 (not recorded which). The donor label of this sample is uncertain. Sequenced sample: PBMCs or T cells enriched from blood (not recorded which). This sequence uses TRBV3-1 (or the pseudogene TRBV3-2) and TRBJ2-3, and 7 bases in between align with TRBD1. CDR3 region: CASSQVSGGGTDTQYF. Here is the DNA: TGTGCCAGCAGCCAAGTTTCAGGGGGTGGCACAGATACGCAGTATTTT.